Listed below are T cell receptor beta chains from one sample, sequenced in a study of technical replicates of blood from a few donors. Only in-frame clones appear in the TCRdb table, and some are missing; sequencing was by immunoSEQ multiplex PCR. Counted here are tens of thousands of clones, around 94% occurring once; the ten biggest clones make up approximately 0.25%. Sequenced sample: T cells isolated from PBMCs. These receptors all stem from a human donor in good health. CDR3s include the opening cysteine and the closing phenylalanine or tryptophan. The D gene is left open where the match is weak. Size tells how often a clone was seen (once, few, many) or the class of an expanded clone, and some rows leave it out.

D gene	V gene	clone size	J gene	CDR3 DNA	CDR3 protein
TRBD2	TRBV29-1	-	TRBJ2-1	TGCAGCGTTGAGCGAGGACTAGCGGGGACGAACAATGAGCAGTTCTTC	CSVERGLAGTNNEQFF
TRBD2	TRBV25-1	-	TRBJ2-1	TGTGCCAGCGGACCAAGCGGGAGGGCCGACAATGAGCAGTTCTTC	CASGPSGRADNEQFF
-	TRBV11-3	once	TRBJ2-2	TGTGCCAGCAGACACACGCTACAGGAGCTCGGGGAGCTGTTTTTT	CASRHTLQELGELFF
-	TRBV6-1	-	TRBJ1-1	TGTGCCAGCAGTCAATCCCTGAACACTGAAGCTTTCTTT	CASSQSLNTEAFF
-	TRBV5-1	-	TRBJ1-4	TGCGCCAGCAGCTTGGTTGGCAGGGCCTACGAAAAACTGTTTTTT	CASSLVGRAYEKLFF
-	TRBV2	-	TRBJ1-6	TGTGCCAGTCACCAGGGGCGTAATTCACCCCTCCACTTT	CASHQGRNSPLHF
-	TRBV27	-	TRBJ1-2	TGTGCCAGCAGCGACAGCTATGGCTACACCTTC	CASSDSYGYTF
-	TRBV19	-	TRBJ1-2	TGTGCCAGTAGTAGGGCCATCTATGGCTACACCTTC	CASSRAIYGYTF
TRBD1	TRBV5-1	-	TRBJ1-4	TGCGCCAGCAGCTTGACCGGGACAGCTAATGAAAAACTGTTTTTT	CASSLTGTANEKLFF
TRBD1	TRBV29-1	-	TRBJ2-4	TGCAGCGGACACAGGGGAAACATTCAGTACTTC	CSGHRGNIQYF
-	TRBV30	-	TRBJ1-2	TGTGCCTTTATATTCGGGGGGCTTAGCTATGGCTACACCTTC	CAFIFGGLSYGYTF
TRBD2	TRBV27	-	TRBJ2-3	TGTGCCAGCAGTAAACTAGCGGGAGGCACAGATACGCAGTATTTT	CASSKLAGGTDTQYF
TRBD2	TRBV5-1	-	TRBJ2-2	TGCGCCAGCAGCTTGGGAGTAGCGGGACTTATCGGGGAGCTGTTTTTT	CASSLGVAGLIGELFF
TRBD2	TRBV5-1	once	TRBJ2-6	TGCGCCAGCAGCTTGACTAGCGGGACGTTTGGGGCCAACGTCCTGACTTTC	CASSLTSGTFGANVLTF
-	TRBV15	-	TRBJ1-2	TGTGCCACCAGCAGAGGAAGTCCGTTCGCCGGTGATGGCTACACCTTC	CATSRGSPFAGDGYTF
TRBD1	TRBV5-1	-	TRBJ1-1	TGCGCCAGCAGCTTGGCCCGGGGACAGGGGCACACTGAAGCTTTCTTT	CASSLARGQGHTEAFF
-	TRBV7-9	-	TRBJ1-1	TGTGCCAGCAGCTTTTCACTGTACACTGAAGCTTTCTTT	CASSFSLYTEAFF
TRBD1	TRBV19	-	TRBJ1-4	TGTGCCAGTAGTACGGGACAGGGTGCGGAAAAACTGTTTTTT	CASSTGQGAEKLFF
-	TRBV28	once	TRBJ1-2	TGTGCCACCCGTCTTGGAGCTAACTATGGCTACACCTTC	CATRLGANYGYTF
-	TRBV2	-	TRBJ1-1	TGTGCCAGCAGTGATCGGGGGGTGGTCGCTGAAGCTTTCTTT	CASSDRGVVAEAFF
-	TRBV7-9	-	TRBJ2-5	TGTGCCAGCAGCTCCCCGCCCGGGTTAGAAGAGACCCAGTACTTC	CASSSPPGLEETQYF
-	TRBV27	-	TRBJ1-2	TGTGCCAGCAGTTATGCCGACAGCTATGGCTACACCTTC	CASSYADSYGYTF
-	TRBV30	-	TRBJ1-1	TGTGCCTGGAGACCCTCTACAGGGTACACTGAAGCTTTCTTT	CAWRPSTGYTEAFF
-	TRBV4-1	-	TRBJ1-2	TGCGCCAGCAGCCAAGACTTCTATGGCTACACCTTC	CASSQDFYGYTF
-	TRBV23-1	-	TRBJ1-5	TGCGCCAGCAGTCAATCGGGGGGTTATAGCAATCAGCCCCAGCATTTT	CASSQSGGYSNQPQHF
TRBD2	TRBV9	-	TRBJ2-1	TGTGCCAGCAGCGTAGCTTTCCAGCGGGGCGATAGCTCCTACAATGAGCAGTTCTTC	CASSVAFQRGDSSYNEQFF
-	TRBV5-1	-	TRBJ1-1	TGCGCCAGCAGCCGCGGAGTGTTGAACACTGAAGCTTTCTTT	CASSRGVLNTEAFF
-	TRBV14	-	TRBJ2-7	TGTGCCAGCAGCCAAGATATGTACGAGCAGTACTTC	CASSQDMYEQYF
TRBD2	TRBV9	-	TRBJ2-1	TGTGCCAGCAGCGTAAATGTCGAGAGGGGCCTCCCGCGGGGGGACAATGAGCAGTTCTTC	CASSVNVERGLPRGDNEQFF
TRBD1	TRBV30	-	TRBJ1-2	TGTGCCTGGAGTTCGGGACAGGGCTCCAAAGAGGGCTACACCTTC	CAWSSGQGSKEGYTF
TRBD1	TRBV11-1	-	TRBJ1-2	TGTGCCAGCAGCCGCCCCGGGACAGCGTATGGCTACACCTTC	CASSRPGTAYGYTF
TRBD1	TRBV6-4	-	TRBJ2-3	TGTGCCAGCAGTGACTCGTTGGGACAGGGAGCGCAGTATTTT	CASSDSLGQGAQYF
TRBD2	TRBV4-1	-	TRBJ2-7	TGCGCCAGCAGCCAGGACACTAGCGACAGCTCCTACGAGCAGTACTTC	CASSQDTSDSSYEQYF
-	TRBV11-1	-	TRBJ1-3	TGTGCCAGCAGCCGTGACAGAAGAAGGGCCGGAAACACCATATATTTT	CASSRDRRRAGNTIYF
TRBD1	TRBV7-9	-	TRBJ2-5	TGTGCCAGCAGCTTAGGGCCAGGGGGCGAAGAGACCCAGTACTTC	CASSLGPGGEETQYF
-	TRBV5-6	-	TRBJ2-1	TGTGCCAGCAGCTTGGACACCGATGAGCAGTTCTTC	CASSLDTDEQFF
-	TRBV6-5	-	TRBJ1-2	TGTGCCAGCTCCCAGGGAAGTCATGGCTACACCTTC	CASSQGSHGYTF
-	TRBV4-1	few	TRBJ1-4	TGCGCCAGCAGCCAAGTAGGGGAAAGTGTTCCGGCTAATGAAAAACTGTTTTTT	CASSQVGESVPANEKLFF
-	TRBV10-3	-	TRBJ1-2	TGTGCCATCAGCATTGGGGGCGGCTACACCTTC	CAISIGGGYTF
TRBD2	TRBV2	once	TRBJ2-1	TGTGCCAGCACCGGGACTACGTACAATGAGCAGTTCTTC	CASTGTTYNEQFF
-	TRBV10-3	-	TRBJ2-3	TGTGCCATCAGTGAGTCCCCGGACAGAACAGATACGCAGTATTTT	CAISESPDRTDTQYF
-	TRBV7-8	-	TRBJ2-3	TGTGCCAGCAGCTTAGGACTTACCGAGGATACGCAGTATTTT	CASSLGLTEDTQYF
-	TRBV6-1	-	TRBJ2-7	TGTGCCAGCAAGGACAGACACTACGAGCAGTACTTC	CASKDRHYEQYF
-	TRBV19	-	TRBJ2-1	TGTGCCAGTTCTATATCCGGGGAGCAGTTCTTC	CASSISGEQFF
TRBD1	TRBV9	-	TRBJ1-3	TGTGCCAGCAGCGGATCCGGGACAGGGGATTTTTACTCTGGAAACACCATATATTTT	CASSGSGTGDFYSGNTIYF
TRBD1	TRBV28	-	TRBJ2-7	TGTGCCAGCATCGCAGGACAGGGGGCCTACGAGCAGTACTTC	CASIAGQGAYEQYF
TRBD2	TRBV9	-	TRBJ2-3	TGTGCCAGCAGCGTAGCTGGGGGAGGGGGCACAGATACGCAGTATTTT	CASSVAGGGGTDTQYF
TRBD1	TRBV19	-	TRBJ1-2	TGTGCCAGTAGTATAGGGGACAGAGACGGCTACACCTTC	CASSIGDRDGYTF
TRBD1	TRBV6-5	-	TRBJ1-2	TGTGCCAGCAGTTCCCTAGAGACAGGGGGTTACTATGGCTACACCTTC	CASSSLETGGYYGYTF
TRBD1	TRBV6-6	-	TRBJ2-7	TGTGCCAGCAGTTATGGGGGACAGAGCTACGAGCAGTACTTC	CASSYGGQSYEQYF
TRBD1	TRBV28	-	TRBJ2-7	TGTGCCAGCAGTGGGACAGTTTACGAGCAGTACTTC	CASSGTVYEQYF
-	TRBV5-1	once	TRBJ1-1	TGCGCCAGCAGGATCGGGGGGGTTGGCACTGAAGCTTTCTTT	CASRIGGVGTEAFF
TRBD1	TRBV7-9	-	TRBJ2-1	TGTGCCAGCAGCCCGGACAGGGGTAATGAGCAGTTCTTC	CASSPDRGNEQFF
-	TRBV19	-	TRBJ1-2	TGTGCCAGCGAGTCAACGGGGTATCAAGATGGCTACACCTTC	CASESTGYQDGYTF
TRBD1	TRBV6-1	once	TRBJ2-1	TGTGCCAGCAGTCCTGCCGGACAGGTCAATGAGCAGTTCTTC	CASSPAGQVNEQFF
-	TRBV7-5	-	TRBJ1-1	TGTGTCAGAAGGCTACCCAGGGGAAACACTGAAGCTTTCTTT	CVRRLPRGNTEAFF
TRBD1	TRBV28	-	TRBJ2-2	TGTGCCAGCAGTTTACTGGGGGACAGCACCGGGGAGCTGTTTTTT	CASSLLGDSTGELFF
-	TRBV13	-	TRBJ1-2	TGTGCCAGCAGCTTAAGAGGGGCTGCAGGAGGGACTAGGTATGGCTACACCTTC	CASSLRGAAGGTRYGYTF
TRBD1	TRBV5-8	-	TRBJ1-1	TGTGCCAGCAGCCCCAGGGGGGCTGAAGCTTTCTTT	CASSPRGAEAFF